Sequencing of this T cell receptor (beta chain) was carried out in a study of blood T cell repertoires in COVID-19 (dated by TCRdb to the early 2020s). With respect to the entire study: The collaborator samples originated in the United States, Italy and Spain and spanned the acute and convalescent phases of COVID-19. The material from the prospective study consisted of cDNA or gDNA derived from T cells, B-cell-depleted T cells, or PBMCs. The dataset comprised deeply sampled blood TCRbeta repertoires from subjects exposed to, actively infected with, or recovered from COVID-19. The repertoires were made available in a free public database intended to serve as a resource for research on the immune response to SARS-CoV-2. The samples were drawn from two sources: the first 160 participants of the ongoing ImmuneRACE study, and 1,254 subjects contributed by 6 global collaborators. Sample metadata almost always included a de-identified subject ID, COVID-19 status, age in years and sex. Where HLA class I and class II types were available, the types were taken from metadata supplied by the sample provider, not from assay-based typing.

Study-wide conclusions, independent of this receptor: How much clinical and demographic metadata was included differed by source and by participant, and the metadata was provided uncurated.

Each collaborating institution followed its own protocols to collect whole blood in K2EDTA tubes. For TCRbeta analysis, collaborators shipped samples as frozen whole blood, isolated PBMCs, or DNA extracted from either of those sample types. TCRbeta CDR3 regions were amplified from genomic DNA using the immunoSEQ Assay, a bias-controlled multiplex PCR. Per the authors' processing: Within the assay, amplification of reference gene primers was used to estimate how many nucleated cells each sample contained. To quantify the absolute abundance of each unique TCRbeta CDR3 rearrangement, sequence reads were collapsed and filtered. For each sample, productive Simpson clonality was calculated as the square root of Simpson's diversity index over productive rearrangements. The table was pulled from immuneACCESS by TCRdb, which kept in-frame rearrangements only. Such tables lose some clones; where checked, under half of the loss comes from unresolved V genes, and the rest has no known cause. D and trimming were read from the DNA, whereas the V and J calls and clone size are those reported in that table. Here the sample has 250,000 to 300,000 clones; around 83% occur a single time. Of the sample, approximately 4% falls within the top ten clones.

Points on this clone: Its antigen is still unknown. The input lacks base qualities; no much larger clone sits a single base away.

Counted from cysteine to phenylalanine, this CDR3 has 15 amino acids. The retained sequence is limited to the CDR3, 45 bases, with the frame set at the first base. Looking up the germline V gene yields CDR1 KGHDR and CDR2 SFDVKD. Trimming removed 6 bases from V and 6 bases from J, leaving 16 bases between the germline ends. The receptor chain draws on TRBV24-1 and TRBJ2-2, and possibly TRBD1, on 6 matching bases. Material for sequencing was peripheral blood. This TCR came from a young man with active or convalescent COVID-19. The CDR3 is CATSKGELNAGELFF. The base sequence is TGTGCCACCAGTAAGGGGGAACTTAACGCCGGGGAGCTGTTTTTT.